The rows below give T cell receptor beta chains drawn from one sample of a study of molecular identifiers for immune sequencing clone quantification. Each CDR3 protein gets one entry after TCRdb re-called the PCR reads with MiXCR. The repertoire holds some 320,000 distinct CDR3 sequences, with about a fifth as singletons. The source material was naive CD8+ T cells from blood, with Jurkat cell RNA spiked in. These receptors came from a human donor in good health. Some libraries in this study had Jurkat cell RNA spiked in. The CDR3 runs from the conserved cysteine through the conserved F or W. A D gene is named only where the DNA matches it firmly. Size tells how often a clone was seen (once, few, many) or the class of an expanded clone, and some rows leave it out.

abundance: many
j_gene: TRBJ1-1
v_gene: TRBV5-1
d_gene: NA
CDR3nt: TGCGCCAGCAGCAACTCCGGTGGCACTGAAGCTTTCTTT
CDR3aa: CASSNSGGTEAFF

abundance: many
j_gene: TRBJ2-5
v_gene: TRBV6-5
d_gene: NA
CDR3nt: TGTGCCAGCAAGCCGGGGGCAGGGGGTTTCGAGACCCAGTACTTC
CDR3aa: CASKPGAGGFETQYF

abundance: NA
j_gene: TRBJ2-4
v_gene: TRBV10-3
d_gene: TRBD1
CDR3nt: TGTGCCATCAGTCCTGATTCAGGGGGTGCAAAAACCATTCAGTACTTC
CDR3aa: CAISPDSGGAKTIQYF

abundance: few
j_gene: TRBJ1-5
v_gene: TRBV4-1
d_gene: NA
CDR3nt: TGCGCCAGCAGCCAAGATCCTCGTATCATGGGCAATCAGCCCCAGCATTTT
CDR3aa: CASSQDPRIMGNQPQHF

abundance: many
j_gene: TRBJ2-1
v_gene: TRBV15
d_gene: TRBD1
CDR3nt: TGTGCCACCAGCTTGGACAGGGGGTTACACAATGAGCAGTTCTTC
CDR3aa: CATSLDRGLHNEQFF

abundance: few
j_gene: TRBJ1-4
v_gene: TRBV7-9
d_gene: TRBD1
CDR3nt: TGTGCCAGCAGCTTAGCGCAGGGGGAGGATGAAAAACTGTTTTTT
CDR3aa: CASSLAQGEDEKLFF

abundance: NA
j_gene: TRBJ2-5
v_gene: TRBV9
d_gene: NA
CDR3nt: TGTGCCAGCAGCGACAGCCTCCAAGAGACCCAGTACTTC
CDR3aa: CASSDSLQETQYF

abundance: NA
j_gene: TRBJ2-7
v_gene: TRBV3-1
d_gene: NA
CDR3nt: TGTGCCAGCAGCCAACCTGACTTATTCGGTGAGCAGTACTTC
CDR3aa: CASSQPDLFGEQYF

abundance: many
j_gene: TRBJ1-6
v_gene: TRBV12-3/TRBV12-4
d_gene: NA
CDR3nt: TGTGCCAGCAGTCCGAGAGGACAGCGAGGCCCTAATTCACCCCTCCACTTT
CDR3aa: CASSPRGQRGPNSPLHF

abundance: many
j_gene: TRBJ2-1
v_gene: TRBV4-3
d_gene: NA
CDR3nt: TGCGCCAGCAGCCAGTACAGGGCCCAGGGTGAGCAGTTCTTC
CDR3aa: CASSQYRAQGEQFF

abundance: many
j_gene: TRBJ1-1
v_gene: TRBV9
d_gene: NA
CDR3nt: TGTGCCAGCAGCGTAGACCCCCGGCAGGGGTCGATGAACACTGAAGCTTTCTTT
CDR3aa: CASSVDPRQGSMNTEAFF

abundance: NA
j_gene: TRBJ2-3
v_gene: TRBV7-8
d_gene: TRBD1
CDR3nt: TGCGCCAGCAGCTCCCCGGGACAGGGTGAGGGTTCCACAGATACGCAGTATTTT
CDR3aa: CASSSPGQGEGSTDTQYF

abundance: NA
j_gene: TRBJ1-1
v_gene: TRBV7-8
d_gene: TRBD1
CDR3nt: TGTGCCAGCAGCAAGTCAGGGGGCCTCACTGAAGCTTTCTTT
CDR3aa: CASSKSGGLTEAFF

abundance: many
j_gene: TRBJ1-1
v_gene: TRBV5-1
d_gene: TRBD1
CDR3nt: TGCGCCAGCAGCTTGAACCGGGACAGGTACACTGAAGCTTTCTTT
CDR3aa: CASSLNRDRYTEAFF